The rows below give T cell receptor beta chains drawn from one sample of a study of follicular helper T cells after annual influenza vaccination. The repertoire was sequenced with immunoSEQ multiplex PCR; TCRdb's copy has only in-frame clones and lacks some. The sample yields approximately 30,000 clones, 80% to 90% seen once. The sequenced sample was CXCR5+ CD38- circulating T follicular helper cells from blood, obtained on the day of influenza vaccination. These TCRs come from an adult who received the influenza vaccine. Both conserved end residues are part of each CDR3. The D gene is left open where the match is weak. Only some rows state a clone size, as once, few, many or a class for expanded clones.

D gene: -
clone size: -
CDR3 length: 14
J gene: TRBJ2-1
V gene: TRBV29-1
CDR3 protein: CSVVRGLNYNEQFF
CDR3 DNA: TGCAGCGTTGTACGCGGACTAAACTACAATGAGCAGTTCTTC

D gene: -
clone size: -
CDR3 length: 14
J gene: TRBJ1-5
V gene: TRBV28
CDR3 protein: CASVGEFSNQPQHF
CDR3 DNA: TGTGCCAGCGTCGGGGAATTTAGCAATCAGCCCCAGCATTTT

D gene: -
clone size: -
CDR3 length: 10
J gene: TRBJ1-2
V gene: TRBV6-1
CDR3 protein: CASSSAAITF
CDR3 DNA: TGTGCCAGCAGTTCCGCGGCCATCACCTTC

D gene: -
clone size: -
CDR3 length: 18
J gene: TRBJ1-5
V gene: TRBV27
CDR3 protein: CASSPRAQTGVSNQPQHF
CDR3 DNA: TGTGCCAGCAGTCCACGGGCCCAGACAGGCGTCTCCAATCAGCCCCAGCATTTT

D gene: TRBD2
clone size: few
CDR3 length: 14
J gene: TRBJ2-3
V gene: TRBV5-4
CDR3 protein: CASSPGLAIDTQYF
CDR3 DNA: TGTGCCAGCAGCCCAGGACTAGCAATAGATACGCAGTATTTT

D gene: -
clone size: -
CDR3 length: 14
J gene: TRBJ1-2
V gene: TRBV9
CDR3 protein: CASSGGGRDYGYTF
CDR3 DNA: TGTGCCAGCAGCGGGGGGGGAAGGGACTATGGCTACACCTTC

D gene: TRBD1
clone size: -
CDR3 length: 16
J gene: TRBJ2-7
V gene: TRBV5-1
CDR3 protein: CASSLTGQVSFHEQYF
CDR3 DNA: TGCGCCAGCAGCCTCACGGGACAGGTGTCATTCCACGAGCAGTACTTC

D gene: -
clone size: once
CDR3 length: 13
J gene: TRBJ1-2
V gene: TRBV6-1
CDR3 protein: CASSGNRDYGYTF
CDR3 DNA: TGTGCCAGCAGTGGCAACAGGGACTATGGCTACACCTTC

D gene: -
clone size: few
CDR3 length: 15
J gene: TRBJ1-5
V gene: TRBV7-8
CDR3 protein: CASSPWERGHQPQHF
CDR3 DNA: TGTGCCAGCAGCCCCTGGGAGAGGGGACACCAGCCCCAGCATTTT

D gene: -
clone size: -
CDR3 length: 15
J gene: TRBJ1-2
V gene: TRBV5-1
CDR3 protein: CASSLERGAVRGYTF
CDR3 DNA: TGCGCCAGCAGCTTGGAGCGGGGCGCGGTTCGGGGCTACACCTTC

D gene: -
clone size: -
CDR3 length: 16
J gene: TRBJ2-5
V gene: TRBV11-2
CDR3 protein: CASSPTPSSGRQTQYF
CDR3 DNA: TGTGCCAGCAGCCCGACCCCATCTTCCGGGAGACAGACCCAGTACTTC

D gene: -
clone size: -
CDR3 length: 14
J gene: TRBJ2-3
V gene: TRBV5-1
CDR3 protein: CASSFSGATDTQYF
CDR3 DNA: TGCGCCAGCAGCTTCTCAGGGGCGACAGATACGCAGTATTTT

D gene: TRBD2
clone size: -
CDR3 length: 15
J gene: TRBJ2-1
V gene: TRBV7-9
CDR3 protein: CASSYLADNYNEQFF
CDR3 DNA: TGTGCCAGCAGCTATCTAGCGGACAACTACAATGAGCAGTTCTTC

D gene: TRBD2
clone size: -
CDR3 length: 15
J gene: TRBJ2-1
V gene: TRBV5-6
CDR3 protein: CASRFGLAGNNEQFF
CDR3 DNA: TGTGCCAGCAGGTTTGGGCTAGCGGGCAACAATGAGCAGTTCTTC

D gene: TRBD2
clone size: -
CDR3 length: 15
J gene: TRBJ2-1
V gene: TRBV14
CDR3 protein: CASSPLSGGANEQFF
CDR3 DNA: TGTGCCAGCAGCCCGCTCAGCGGGGGGGCCAATGAGCAGTTCTTC

D gene: TRBD1
clone size: -
CDR3 length: 14
J gene: TRBJ2-2
V gene: TRBV7-3
CDR3 protein: CASSIGTGLGELFF
CDR3 DNA: TGTGCCAGCAGCATCGGGACAGGGCTCGGGGAGCTGTTTTTT

D gene: -
clone size: -
CDR3 length: 16
J gene: TRBJ1-6
V gene: TRBV5-5
CDR3 protein: CASSGRSGALGSPLHF
CDR3 DNA: TGTGCCAGCAGCGGGAGGTCCGGGGCTCTAGGGTCACCCCTCCACTTT

D gene: TRBD1
clone size: -
CDR3 length: 15
J gene: TRBJ2-6
V gene: TRBV29-1
CDR3 protein: CSVPGQGTGANVLTF
CDR3 DNA: TGCAGCGTACCGGGACAGGGGACTGGGGCCAACGTCCTGACTTTC

D gene: -
clone size: -
CDR3 length: 12
J gene: TRBJ1-5
V gene: TRBV7-2
CDR3 protein: CASRAGSQPQHF
CDR3 DNA: TGTGCCAGCAGAGCTGGGAGTCAGCCCCAGCATTTT

D gene: -
clone size: -
CDR3 length: 15
J gene: TRBJ2-7
V gene: TRBV5-1
CDR3 protein: CASSLDLEYSYEQYF
CDR3 DNA: TGCGCCAGCAGCTTGGATTTAGAGTACTCCTACGAGCAGTACTTC

D gene: TRBD1
clone size: -
CDR3 length: 17
J gene: TRBJ2-2
V gene: TRBV5-1
CDR3 protein: CASSLALRTGGTGELFF
CDR3 DNA: TGCGCCAGCAGCTTGGCTTTAAGGACAGGGGGAACCGGGGAGCTGTTTTTT

D gene: TRBD2
clone size: -
CDR3 length: 19
J gene: TRBJ2-7
V gene: TRBV11-2
CDR3 protein: CASSLGGWGLAAVGVEQYF
CDR3 DNA: TGTGCCAGCAGCTTAGGGGGTTGGGGCCTAGCGGCAGTGGGGGTCGAGCAGTACTTC

D gene: -
clone size: -
CDR3 length: 14
J gene: TRBJ1-2
V gene: TRBV2
CDR3 protein: CASRVRAETDGYTF
CDR3 DNA: TGTGCCAGCAGAGTCAGGGCCGAAACCGATGGCTACACCTTC

D gene: -
clone size: -
CDR3 length: 12
J gene: TRBJ2-1
V gene: TRBV29-1
CDR3 protein: CSVIRGYNEQFF
CDR3 DNA: TGCAGCGTGATTAGGGGTTACAATGAGCAGTTCTTC

D gene: -
clone size: -
CDR3 length: 16
J gene: TRBJ2-2
V gene: TRBV29-1
CDR3 protein: CSVGAVGGANTGELFF
CDR3 DNA: TGCAGCGTTGGAGCTGTAGGAGGCGCGAACACCGGGGAGCTGTTTTTT

D gene: -
clone size: -
CDR3 length: 15
J gene: TRBJ1-3
V gene: TRBV19
CDR3 protein: CASIQASGIRDTIYF
CDR3 DNA: TGTGCCAGTATCCAAGCCTCAGGGATTCGCGACACCATATATTTT

D gene: TRBD2
clone size: once
CDR3 length: 13
J gene: TRBJ2-7
V gene: TRBV7-2
CDR3 protein: CASSQSSGYEQYF
CDR3 DNA: TGTGCCAGCAGCCAGTCTAGCGGGTACGAGCAGTACTTC

D gene: TRBD1
clone size: -
CDR3 length: 15
J gene: TRBJ2-2
V gene: TRBV2
CDR3 protein: CASSRRDSATGELFF
CDR3 DNA: TGTGCCAGCAGCCGCCGGGACAGTGCCACCGGGGAGCTGTTTTTT

D gene: -
clone size: -
CDR3 length: 14
J gene: TRBJ1-5
V gene: TRBV6-5
CDR3 protein: CASSYYRDNQPQHF
CDR3 DNA: TGTGCCAGCAGTTACTACAGGGACAATCAGCCCCAGCATTTT

D gene: -
clone size: -
CDR3 length: 15
J gene: TRBJ2-5
V gene: TRBV5-1
CDR3 protein: CASSSGPGIGETQYF
CDR3 DNA: TGCGCCAGCAGCTCCGGGCCCGGGATTGGAGAGACCCAGTACTTC

D gene: -
clone size: -
CDR3 length: 15
J gene: TRBJ2-3
V gene: TRBV5-5
CDR3 protein: CASIIGGGGRDTQYF
CDR3 DNA: TGTGCCAGCATCATCGGGGGCGGGGGCCGTGATACGCAGTATTTT

D gene: TRBD1
clone size: -
CDR3 length: 15
J gene: TRBJ1-1
V gene: TRBV2
CDR3 protein: CASSRQGLMNTEAFF
CDR3 DNA: TGTGCCAGCAGCCGACAGGGCCTAATGAACACTGAAGCTTTCTTT

D gene: TRBD2
clone size: -
CDR3 length: 13
J gene: TRBJ2-1
V gene: TRBV5-6
CDR3 protein: CASSSGLGWERFF
CDR3 DNA: TGTGCCAGCAGCTCGGGACTAGGATGGGAGCGGTTCTTC

D gene: TRBD1
clone size: -
CDR3 length: 15
J gene: TRBJ1-2
V gene: TRBV6-5
CDR3 protein: CASRSTGTGDYGYTF
CDR3 DNA: TGTGCCAGCAGAAGTACCGGGACAGGCGACTATGGCTACACCTTC

D gene: -
clone size: few
CDR3 length: 13
J gene: TRBJ2-1
V gene: TRBV27
CDR3 protein: CASSSRGRNEQFF
CDR3 DNA: TGTGCCAGCAGTTCCAGGGGGAGGAATGAGCAGTTCTTC

D gene: -
clone size: -
CDR3 length: 14
J gene: TRBJ2-1
V gene: TRBV4-1
CDR3 protein: CASSPVVPIGEQFF
CDR3 DNA: TGCGCCAGCAGCCCCGTAGTCCCCATCGGTGAGCAGTTCTTC

D gene: -
clone size: -
CDR3 length: 14
J gene: TRBJ1-1
V gene: TRBV30
CDR3 protein: CAWRPLQVNTEAFF
CDR3 DNA: TGTGCCTGGAGACCGCTCCAGGTGAACACTGAAGCTTTCTTT

D gene: TRBD2
clone size: -
CDR3 length: 15
J gene: TRBJ2-5
V gene: TRBV4-2
CDR3 protein: CASSHEAGGGETQYF
CDR3 DNA: TGTGCCAGCAGCCATGAAGCGGGGGGGGGAGAGACCCAGTACTTC

D gene: -
clone size: -
CDR3 length: 13
J gene: TRBJ2-1
V gene: TRBV29-1
CDR3 protein: CSTTSSSYNEQFF
CDR3 DNA: TGCAGCACAACTAGTTCCTCCTACAATGAGCAGTTCTTC

D gene: TRBD2
clone size: -
CDR3 length: 15
J gene: TRBJ2-1
V gene: TRBV30
CDR3 protein: CAWSGAGSSYNEQFF
CDR3 DNA: TGTGCCTGGAGTGGAGCGGGGAGCTCCTACAATGAGCAGTTCTTC

D gene: TRBD1
clone size: -
CDR3 length: 15
J gene: TRBJ1-5
V gene: TRBV5-1
CDR3 protein: CASSLGGTVNQPQHF
CDR3 DNA: TGCGCCAGCAGCTTGGGGGGGACAGTCAATCAGCCCCAGCATTTT

D gene: -
clone size: -
CDR3 length: 13
J gene: TRBJ2-2
V gene: TRBV7-9
CDR3 protein: CASSQTGTGELFF
CDR3 DNA: TGTGCCAGCAGCCAAACAGGCACCGGGGAGCTGTTTTTT

D gene: -
clone size: -
CDR3 length: 15
J gene: TRBJ1-1
V gene: TRBV19
CDR3 protein: CASRKALQGNTEAFF
CDR3 DNA: TGTGCCAGTAGAAAAGCTTTACAGGGGAACACTGAAGCTTTCTTT

D gene: -
clone size: -
CDR3 length: 13
J gene: TRBJ2-3
V gene: TRBV18
CDR3 protein: CASSPGDTDTQYF
CDR3 DNA: TGTGCCAGCTCACCCGGTGACACAGATACGCAGTATTTT

D gene: TRBD2
clone size: -
CDR3 length: 17
J gene: TRBJ2-1
V gene: TRBV7-6
CDR3 protein: CAGRRLAGGRCYNEQFF
CDR3 DNA: TGTGCCGGAAGGCGACTAGCGGGGGGCCGGTGCTACAATGAGCAGTTCTTC

D gene: -
clone size: -
CDR3 length: 13
J gene: TRBJ1-1
V gene: TRBV6-6
CDR3 protein: CASSYAENTEAFF
CDR3 DNA: TGTGCCAGCAGTTACGCAGAGAACACTGAAGCTTTCTTT

D gene: -
clone size: -
CDR3 length: 17
J gene: TRBJ2-1
V gene: TRBV10-3
CDR3 protein: CAISEPEGRSSYNEQFF
CDR3 DNA: TGTGCCATCAGTGAGCCGGAGGGAAGGAGCTCCTACAATGAGCAGTTCTTC

D gene: -
clone size: few
CDR3 length: 14
J gene: TRBJ1-3
V gene: TRBV7-2
CDR3 protein: CASSGGVTGNTIYF
CDR3 DNA: TGTGCCAGCAGCGGAGGGGTTACTGGAAACACCATATATTTT

D gene: TRBD1
clone size: -
CDR3 length: 15
J gene: TRBJ2-7
V gene: TRBV5-1
CDR3 protein: CASSLPGQGSYEQYF
CDR3 DNA: TGCGCCAGCAGCTTACCGGGACAGGGCTCCTACGAGCAGTACTTC

D gene: -
clone size: -
CDR3 length: 14
J gene: TRBJ1-1
V gene: TRBV5-4
CDR3 protein: CASSPEVQNTEAFF
CDR3 DNA: TGTGCCAGCAGCCCCGAGGTACAGAACACTGAAGCTTTCTTT

D gene: -
clone size: -
CDR3 length: 15
J gene: TRBJ2-7
V gene: TRBV11-2
CDR3 protein: CASSLDRGAAYEQYF
CDR3 DNA: TGTGCCAGCAGCTTAGACAGGGGAGCGGCCTACGAGCAGTACTTC

D gene: -
clone size: -
CDR3 length: 16
J gene: TRBJ2-2
V gene: TRBV5-4
CDR3 protein: CAGSSSTRRGTGELFF
CDR3 DNA: TGTGCCGGCAGCTCCTCGACCCGGAGGGGCACCGGGGAGCTGTTTTTT

D gene: TRBD2
clone size: -
CDR3 length: 15
J gene: TRBJ2-5
V gene: TRBV5-8
CDR3 protein: CASSLEASGSLTQYF
CDR3 DNA: TGTGCCAGCAGCTTGGAAGCTAGCGGGAGTCTGACCCAGTACTTC